This passage covers 20 T cell receptor beta chains from one sample sequenced in a study of early T cells in non-severe SARS-CoV-2 infection. TCRdb reprocessed the 5' RACE reads with MiXCR, giving one entry per CDR3 protein. In the table there are approximately 40,000 distinct CDR3 sequences, approximately 11% of which are singletons. The sequenced sample consisted of whole blood. These receptor sequences come from an adult who was a healthcare worker with PCR-confirmed SARS-CoV-2 infection or an uninfected control (not recorded which).

A single count supports this clonotype. This rearrangement joins TRBV4-2 to TRBJ2-3; possibly TRBD1 or TRBD2 for D (5 bases each). Germline-derived CDR1 and CDR2 are LGHNA and YNFKEQ. With 1 base removed from V and 5 bases from J, the gap between germline ends came to 10 bases. This CDR3 contains 14 residues. The CDR3 DNA sequence: TGTGCCAGCAGCCAAGGGGGGAGTCGAGATACGCAGTATTTT. Translation gives CASSQGGSRDTQYF.

This clonotype was observed at least ten times. The chain links TRBV18 to TRBJ1-5; TRBD1 aligns across 9 bases. Trimming took 2 bases from V and 7 from J; bases not matched to a gene: 3. This CDR3 contains 14 residues. Germline V gene lookup returns CDR1 KGHSH and CDR2 LQKENI. This CDR3 is CASSPGTGRQPQHF. DNA of the CDR3: TGTGCCAGCTCACCAGGGACAGGGCGGCAGCCCCAGCATTTT. The full variable domain, in which reference TRBV18 and TRBJ1-5 provide the parts outside the CDR3, is NAGVMQNPRHLVRRRGQEARLRCSPMKGHSHVYWYRQLPEEGLKFMVYLQKENIIDESGMPKERFSAEFPKEGPSILRIQQVVRGDSAAYFCASSPGTGRQPQHFGDGTRLSIL.

This clonotype was found many times. V is TRBV7-9 and J is TRBJ1-5; D remains ambiguous. Germline CDR1 and CDR2: SEHNR and FQNEAQ (reference sequence). This CDR3 is built from 14 residues. Trimming took off 5 bases at V and 1 base at J, with 9 bases between the two ends. The CDR3 is CASSIDGSNQPQHF. The DNA for the CDR3 is TGTGCCAGCAGCATTGACGGGAGCAATCAGCCCCAGCATTTT.

This clonotype was picked up a small number of times. J is TRBJ2-5 and V is TRBV15; 8 bases match TRBD2. From germline, CDR1 is LNHNV and CDR2 YYDKDF (reference sequence). The CDR3 sequence is 14 residues long. J lost 14 bases, V lost 0 bases, and 11 bases had no gene match. The CDR3 here is CATSRDPPTSGNYF. CDR3 bases: TGTGCCACCAGCAGAGACCCCCCCACTAGCGGAAATTACTTC.

This chain links TRBV6-5 with TRBJ1-1, with 9 bases that match TRBD1. CDR1 and CDR2 (germline): MNHEY, SVGAGI. This CDR3 is built from 14 residues. Unmatched junction bases numbered 1, after V lost 0 bases and J lost 5 bases. This CDR3 reads CASSYSGTGTEAFF. The CDR3, as DNA: TGTGCCAGCAGTTACTCGGGGACAGGGACTGAAGCTTTCTTT.

The CDR3 bases are TGTGCCAGCTCACCACCTCGAACCCATGGGACAGTGCAAAATGAGCAGTTCTTC. It is translated as CASSPPRTHGTVQNEQFF. The chain links TRBV18 to TRBJ2-1; 7 bases fit TRBD1. CDR1 KGHSH and CDR2 LQKENI come from the germline V gene. V was pared by 0 bases and J by 7 bases, with 15 bases of the junction left unmatched. This CDR3 has 18 amino acids.

DNA for the CDR3: TGTGCCATCAGGGGTTCTATAGAGACCCAGTACTTC. It specifies CAIRGSIETQYF. V is TRBV10-3 and J is TRBJ2-5, with D unclear. The length of the CDR3 is 12 residues. V lost 6 bases to trimming and J lost 4 bases, with 9 bases between them. Germline CDR1 reads ENHRY; CDR2 reads SYGVKD.

In this sample, this clonotype turned up many times. This chain connects TRBV7-9 to TRBJ1-1; D is unresolved. The CDR3 runs to 18 residues. Trimming took off 3 bases at V and 0 bases at J, with 20 bases between the two ends. The germline V gene encodes CDR1 SEHNR and CDR2 FQNEAQ (reference sequence). The CDR3 here is CASSLVLTDTPLNTEAFF. CDR3 coding DNA: TGTGCCAGCAGCTTGGTACTGACCGATACTCCCCTGAACACTGAAGCTTTCTTT.

This clonotype was seen a few times. V gene TRBV2 combines with J gene TRBJ2-3; 7 bases are shared with TRBD2. Germline-derived CDR1 and CDR2 are SNHLY and FYNNEI. The CDR3 is made up of 15 amino acids. Trimming took 11 bases from V and 2 from J; bases not matched to a gene: 13. The CDR3 region has the DNA TGTGCCCGAAAGCAAGCGGGATTCATCACAGATACGCAGTATTTT. Translation gives CARKQAGFITDTQYF. Drawing the rest from reference TRBV2 and TRBJ2-3, the complete variable domain is EPEVTQTPSHQVTQMGQEVILRCVPISNHLYFYWYRQILGQKVEFLVSFYNNEISEKSEIFDDQFSVERPDGSNFTLKIRSTKLEDSAMYFCARKQAGFITDTQYFGPGTRLTVL.

This clonotype was detected a few times. V usage is TRBV12-3 or TRBV12-4 and J usage is TRBJ1-6, with 7 bases identical to TRBD1. There are 14 residues in the CDR3. V was clipped by 5 bases and J by 6 bases; unmatched bases: 4. For the CDR3, the DNA is TGTGCCAGCAGTCTCGGACAGGTTAATTCACCCCTCCACTTT. This gives the protein CASSLGQVNSPLHF.

This clonotype was seen at least ten times. The V gene is TRBV7-8, the J gene TRBJ1-5; D is unresolved. Per the germline V gene, CDR1 is SGHVS and CDR2 is FQNEAQ. V was trimmed by 0 bases and J by 7 bases, leaving 4 bases between them. The CDR3 consists of 12 residues. CDR3 DNA: TGTGCCAGCAGCTTAGCCGGCCAGCCCCAGCATTTT. It encodes CASSLAGQPQHF.

The chain employs TRBV7-8 and TRBJ2-3; D may be TRBD1 (5 bases). V lost 2 bases, J lost 1 base, and 7 bases lay in between. CDR1 and CDR2 (germline): SGHVS, FQNEAQ. The CDR3 is 14 amino acids. The CDR3 DNA reads TGTGCCAGCAGCTTAATCAGGGGCACAGATACGCAGTATTTT. Encoded protein: CASSLIRGTDTQYF.

V and J are TRBV21-1 and TRBJ1-2; the table's D call TRBD1 went unverified against the DNA. TRBV21-1 is tagged as a pseudogene. The CDR3 consists of 17 residues. CDR3 protein: CASSKERTDEFNYVYTF. The CDR3 DNA follows: TGTGCCAGCAGCAAAGAGCGGACAGACGAGTTTAACTATGTCTACACCTTC.

This clonotype was found many times. The rearrangement links TRBV11-3 to TRBJ2-2; 13 positions agree with TRBD2. V was pared by 5 bases and J by 5 bases, with 5 bases of the junction left unmatched. Germline CDR1 SGHNT, CDR2 YENEEA. The CDR3 is made up of 16 amino acids. The CDR3 sequence is CASSTGLAGVTGELFF. In DNA, the CDR3 is TGTGCCAGCAGCACTGGACTAGCGGGAGTTACCGGGGAGCTGTTTTTT.

The sample holds many counts of this clonotype. The chain is built from TRBV11-2 and TRBJ2-7, with D possibly matching TRBD1 (5 bases). Germline CDR1 reads SGHAT; CDR2 reads FQNNGV. V gave up 4 bases and J gave up 2 bases, with 9 bases separating them. This CDR3 region has 13 residues. CDR3: CASSSGQPYEQYF. CDR3 DNA sequence: TGTGCCAGCAGCTCAGGGCAGCCCTACGAGCAGTACTTC.

This chain connects TRBV5-4 to TRBJ2-3, with 8 bases that match TRBD2. The CDR3 loop spans 18 amino acids. V shed 1 base and J 3 bases; nucleotides not matched to a gene: 13. From germline, CDR1 is SGHNT and CDR2 YYREEE (reference sequence). CDR3 amino acids: CASSLYGLTSETTDTQYF. In nucleotides, the CDR3 is TGTGCCAGCAGCTTGTACGGACTGACTAGCGAAACTACAGATACGCAGTATTTT. Based on the CDR3 plus reference TRBV5-4 and TRBJ2-3, the full variable domain is ETGVTQSPTHLIKTRGQQVTLRCSSQSGHNTVSWYQQALGQGPQFIFQYYREEENGRGNFPPRFSGLQFPNYSSELNVNALELDDSALYLCASSLYGLTSETTDTQYFGPGTRLTVL.

This clonotype has only a few counts. The CDR3 coding sequence is TGTGCCAGCAGCGTAGCGGTGACAGGGTTTGATTCACCCCTCCACTTT. Amino acid sequence: CASSVAVTGFDSPLHF. The chain is built from TRBV9 and TRBJ1-6; 7 bases agree with TRBD1. J was trimmed by 8 bases and V by 0 bases; bases with no gene match: 8. The CDR3 has 16 amino acids. CDR1 and CDR2 (germline): SGDLS, YYNGEE.

V and J are TRBV10-3 and TRBJ2-5; no firm D call. CDR1 is ENHRY and CDR2 is SYGVKD in the germline V gene. The length of the CDR3 is 15 residues. The V end lost 2 bases, the J end lost 4 bases, and 14 bases lay between the germline ends. For the CDR3, the DNA is TGTGCCATCAGTGAGAGGGATTCTACCTCAGAGACCCAGTACTTC. Amino acid sequence: CAISERDSTSETQYF.

This clonotype was counted many times. This chain connects TRBV18 to TRBJ2-5, with no clear D. V lost 2 bases to trimming and J lost 4 bases, with 8 bases between them. CDR1 is KGHSH, CDR2 LQKENI, per germline. The CDR3 contains 13 residues. CDR3 DNA sequence: TGTGCCAGCTCACCAAGGCCGGGAGAGACCCAGTACTTC. Protein product: CASSPRPGETQYF.

The chain recombines TRBV12-3 or TRBV12-4 with TRBJ2-2, with D hard to call. This CDR3 comprises 13 residues. Trimming shortened V by 3 bases and J by 4 bases, and 6 bases separated the two germline ends. The CDR3 spells CASSLTTTGELFF. CDR3 DNA: TGTGCCAGCAGTTTGACAACCACCGGGGAGCTGTTTTTT.